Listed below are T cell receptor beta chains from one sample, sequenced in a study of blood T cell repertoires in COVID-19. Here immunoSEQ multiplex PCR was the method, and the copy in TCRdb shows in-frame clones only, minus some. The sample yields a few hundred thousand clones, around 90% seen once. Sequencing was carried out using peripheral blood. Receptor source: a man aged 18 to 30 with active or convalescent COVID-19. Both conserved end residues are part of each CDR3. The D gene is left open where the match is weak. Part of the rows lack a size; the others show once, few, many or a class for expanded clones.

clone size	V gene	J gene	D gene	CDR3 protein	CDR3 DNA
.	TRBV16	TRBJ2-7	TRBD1	CASSQSLGTGASYEQYF	TGTGCCAGCAGCCAATCATTAGGGACAGGGGCCTCCTACGAGCAGTACTTC
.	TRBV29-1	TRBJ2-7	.	CSVLAGDTYEQYF	TGCAGCGTACTGGCAGGGGACACCTACGAGCAGTACTTC
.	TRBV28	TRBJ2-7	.	CASTDYSYEQYF	TGTGCCAGCACTGACTACTCCTACGAGCAGTACTTC
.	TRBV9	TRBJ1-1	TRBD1	CASSPTQGTLNTEAFF	TGTGCCAGCAGCCCGACACAGGGGACCTTGAACACTGAAGCTTTCTTT
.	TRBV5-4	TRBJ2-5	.	CASSSPGIQETQYF	TGTGCCAGCAGCTCCCCAGGGATACAAGAGACCCAGTACTTC
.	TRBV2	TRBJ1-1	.	CASSRDMNTEAFF	TGTGCCAGCTCAAGGGACATGAACACTGAAGCTTTCTTT
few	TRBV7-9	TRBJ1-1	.	CASVTQNTEAFF	TGTGCCAGCGTGACACAGAACACTGAAGCTTTCTTT
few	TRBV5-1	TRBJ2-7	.	CASRWGAGDRREQYF	TGCGCCAGCAGGTGGGGAGCAGGGGACCGACGCGAGCAGTACTTC
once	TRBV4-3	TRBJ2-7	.	CASSQDLAGANYEQYF	TGCGCCAGCAGCCAAGATCTAGCAGGGGCAAACTACGAGCAGTACTTC
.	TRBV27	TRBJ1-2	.	CASSPRGAYGYTF	TGTGCCAGCAGTCCCAGGGGAGCCTATGGCTACACCTTC
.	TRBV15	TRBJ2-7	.	CATSRDPTSEQYF	TGTGCCACCAGCAGAGACCCCACAAGTGAGCAGTACTTC
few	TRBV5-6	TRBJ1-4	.	CASSLLSMGRSEKLFF	TGTGCCAGCAGCCTCCTTTCCATGGGGCGTAGTGAAAAACTGTTTTTT
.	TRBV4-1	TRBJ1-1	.	CASSQVWDSGNTEAFF	TGCGCCAGCAGCCAAGTCTGGGATAGCGGGAACACTGAAGCTTTCTTT
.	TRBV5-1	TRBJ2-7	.	CASSLDSTSSYEQYF	TGCGCCAGCAGTCTGGACAGTACAAGCTCCTACGAGCAGTACTTC
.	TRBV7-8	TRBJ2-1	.	CASSLFQGGSYNEQFF	TGTGCCAGCAGCTTATTTCAGGGTGGCTCCTACAATGAGCAGTTCTTC
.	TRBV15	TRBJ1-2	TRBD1	CATSRGKDRVRGPHGYTF	TGTGCCACCAGCAGAGGGAAGGACAGGGTTAGAGGTCCCCATGGCTACACCTTC
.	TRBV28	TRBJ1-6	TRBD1	CASTLDRVPRSYNSPLHF	TGTGCCAGCACCCTGGACAGGGTTCCGAGGTCCTATAATTCACCCCTCCACTTT
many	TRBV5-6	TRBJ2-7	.	CASSFVRVRGEQYF	TGTGCCAGCAGCTTCGTCAGGGTCCGTGGCGAGCAGTACTTC
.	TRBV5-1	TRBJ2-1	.	CASSLALRGEQFF	TGCGCCAGCAGCTTGGCCCTGCGGGGAGAGCAGTTCTTC
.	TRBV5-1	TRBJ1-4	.	CASKTGVTTNEKLFF	TGCGCCAGTAAGACAGGCGTCACAACTAATGAAAAACTGTTTTTT
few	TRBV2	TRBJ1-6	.	CASSERGAAYNSPLHF	TGTGCCAGCAGTGAGCGCGGGGCCGCCTATAATTCACCCCTCCACTTT
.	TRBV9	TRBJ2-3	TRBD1	CASSVDRANTDTQYF	TGTGCCAGCAGCGTGGACAGGGCTAACACAGATACGCAGTATTTT
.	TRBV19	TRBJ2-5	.	CASSIPGKETQYF	TGTGCCAGTAGTATTCCGGGAAAGGAGACCCAGTACTTC
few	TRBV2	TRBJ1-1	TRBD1	CASRREGQGTTEAFF	TGTGCCAGCAGGCGCGAAGGACAGGGAACCACTGAAGCTTTCTTT
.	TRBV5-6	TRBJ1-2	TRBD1	CASSSSPGTEKLYGYTF	TGTGCCAGCAGCAGTTCACCCGGGACAGAGAAACTCTATGGCTACACCTTC
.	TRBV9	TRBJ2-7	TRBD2	CARVSGNPYEQYF	TGTGCCAGGGTAAGCGGGAATCCCTACGAGCAGTACTTC
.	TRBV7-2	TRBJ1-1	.	CASSPWWRPNTEAFF	TGTGCCAGCAGCCCATGGTGGAGACCGAACACTGAAGCTTTCTTT